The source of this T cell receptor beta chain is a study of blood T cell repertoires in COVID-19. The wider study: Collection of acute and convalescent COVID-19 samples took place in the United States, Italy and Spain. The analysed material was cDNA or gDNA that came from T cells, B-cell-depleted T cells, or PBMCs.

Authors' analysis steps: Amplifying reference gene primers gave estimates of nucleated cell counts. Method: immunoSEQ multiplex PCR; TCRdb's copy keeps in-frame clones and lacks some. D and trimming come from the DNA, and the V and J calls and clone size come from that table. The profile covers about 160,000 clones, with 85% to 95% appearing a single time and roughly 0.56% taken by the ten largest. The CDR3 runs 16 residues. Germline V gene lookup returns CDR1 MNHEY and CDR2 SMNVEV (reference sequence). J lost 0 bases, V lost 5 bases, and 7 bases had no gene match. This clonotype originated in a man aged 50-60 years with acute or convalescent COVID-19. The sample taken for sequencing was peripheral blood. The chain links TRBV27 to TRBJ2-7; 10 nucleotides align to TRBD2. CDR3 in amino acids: CASSLSGRASSYEQYF. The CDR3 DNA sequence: TGTGCCAGCAGTCTGAGCGGGAGGGCCTCCTCCTACGAGCAGTACTTC.